This record looks at one TCR beta chain sequence and its context. This receptor's antigen is unknown. No base quality information exists; no much larger clone differs at one position. CDR1 is given as KGHDR and CDR2 as SFDVKD, both from the germline V gene. Counted from cysteine to phenylalanine, this CDR3 has 18 amino acids. Solely the CDR3 DNA is kept, with 54 bases framed from the first base. V is pared back by 0 bases and J by 1 base, with 15 bases lying between the germline termini. Collaborating institutions collected whole blood in K2EDTA tubes following their own protocols. For TCRbeta analysis, collaborators shipped samples as frozen whole blood, isolated PBMCs, or DNA extracted from either of those sample types. These data come from a study of blood T cell repertoires in COVID-19 (dated by TCRdb to 2020 to 2021). Regarding the study in general: The collaborator samples originated in the United States, Italy and Spain and spanned the acute and convalescent phases of COVID-19. The samples were drawn from the first 160 participants of the ongoing ImmuneRACE study and from 950 to 1,500 subjects provided by 6 global collaborators. The dataset comprised deeply sampled blood TCRbeta repertoires from subjects exposed to, actively infected with, or recovered from COVID-19. The repertoires were released in a freely available public database meant as a resource for research on the immune response to SARS-CoV-2. Nearly every sample came with metadata listing a de-identified subject ID, COVID-19 status, age in years and sex. The prospective study material was composed of cDNA or gDNA derived from T cells, B-cell-depleted T cells, or PBMCs. HLA class I and class II types, where available, came from metadata supplied by the sample provider rather than from assay-based typing. Summary of the overall study and its limitations: The amount of clinical and demographic metadata varied by source and participant and was provided uncurated.

The immunoSEQ Assay, a bias-controlled multiplex PCR, was used to amplify TCRbeta CDR3 regions from genomic DNA. The paper's processing steps were these. The number of nucleated cells in each sample was estimated by amplification of reference gene primers within the assay. To quantify the absolute abundance of each unique TCRbeta CDR3 rearrangement, sequence reads were collapsed and filtered. For each sample, productive Simpson clonality was calculated as the square root of Simpson's diversity index over productive rearrangements. Drawn from immuneACCESS, this table holds only the in-frame rearrangements with V and J called that TCRdb kept. Clones are partly lost; checked studies trace under half to an unresolved V gene and leave the rest unexplained. V and J calls and clone size are copied from that table; D and trimming were computed from the DNA. The sample yields 180,000 or so clones; more than 85% were counted once. The ten largest clonotypes hold approximately 2.9% of the sample.

The clonotype comes from a woman younger than 45 with active or convalescent COVID-19. The sequenced material came from peripheral blood. Recombination joined TRBV24-1 with TRBJ2-1; the D segment could be TRBD2, given 6 matching bases. For the CDR3, the sequence is CATSDLNRGLASYNEQFF. The sequenced DNA: TGTGCCACCAGTGATTTGAACCGGGGACTGGCTTCCTACAATGAGCAGTTCTTC.